The T cell receptor beta chain described here comes from a study of T-cell memory formation after mild COVID-19. The ends lost 0 bases at V and 9 bases at J; junction bases unmatched: 14. There are 18 residues in the CDR3. Germline V gene sequence: CDR1 LGHNA, CDR2 YNFKEQ. TCRalpha and TCRbeta libraries used 5'RACE with constant-segment primers and UMIs. TCRdb recomputed calls from the 5' RACE reads with MiXCR, one row per CDR3 protein. The profile shows around 200,000 distinct CDR3 sequences, more than 25% of them singletons. Study-level points and caveats: Some SARS-CoV-2-responding clones were already detected in memory before infection.

This clonotype was seen only a few times. Antigen unknown. Input material: PBMCs or a T cell subset sorted from them (not recorded which). This chain connects TRBV4-2 to TRBJ2-1; 10 positions agree with TRBD2. The TCR originated in an adult woman who had mild COVID-19 (a few samples of this study predate the infection). Cell type and time point are not known. The CDR3 region has the DNA TGTGCCAGCAGCCAAGATGGGACAGCGGGAGGGACAGGAGGTGAGCAGTTCTTC. Protein: CASSQDGTAGGTGGEQFF.